Presented here are 6 T cell receptor beta chains from one specimen sequenced in a study of Tregs in tolerant kidney transplant recipients (dated by TCRdb to about 2019). The library came from the immunoSEQ multiplex PCR assay. The table comes from immuneACCESS by way of TCRdb, which keeps in-frame sequences with V and J called. Part of the clones is missing from these tables; in studies checked, under half for an unresolved V gene and the rest for unknown reasons. A total of around 230,000 clones appear in this sample, about 80% of them only once. The top ten hold less than 0.75% of the sample. Sequenced: CD4+ T cells from blood. These receptors were obtained from a human donor in good health.

This chain uses TRBV18 with TRBJ2-1; D uncertain. V was pared by 2 bases and J by 7 bases, with 15 bases between. Germline loops: CDR1 KGHSH, CDR2 LQKENI. CDR3 size: 15 residues. DNA of the CDR3: TGTGCCAGCTCACCATTAATTGGACCAGAAAATGAGCAGTTCTTC. Translated, it gives CASSPLIGPENEQFF.

The chain is built from TRBV7-6 and TRBJ2-5; D remains ambiguous. The DNA end is more similar to TRBJ2-7, so the J call may be wrong. CDR1 and CDR2 from the germline V gene are SGHVS and FNYEAQ. The CDR3 runs to 15 residues. The CDR3 nucleotides are TGTGCCAGCAGCTTACAAGAGACCTACGTGAGCGAGCAGTACTTC. Protein sequence: CASSLQETYVSEQYF.

The V gene is TRBV6-5, the J gene TRBJ2-7, with 7 positions matching TRBD2. Germline V gene lookup returns CDR1 MNHEY and CDR2 SVGAGI. The CDR3 is made up of 13 amino acids. Germline trimming cut 6 bases from V and 2 bases from J; bases unmatched to any gene: 4. As DNA, the CDR3 is TGTGCCAGCAGGCCTAGCGGAGCCTACGAGCAGTACTTC. Translated, it gives CASRPSGAYEQYF.

The chain uses TRBV27 and TRBJ2-7; TRBD2 matches 7 bases. In germline, CDR1 is MNHEY, CDR2 SMNVEV (reference sequence). The CDR3 is 11 residues long. J was trimmed by 3 bases and V by 7 bases; bases with no gene match: 0. CDR3 sequence: CASTSGYEQYF. In DNA form, the CDR3 reads TGTGCCAGCACTAGCGGCTACGAGCAGTACTTC.

The chain has TRBV19 and TRBJ2-1, with 7 bases matching TRBD1. CDR1 is LNHDA, CDR2 SQIVND, per germline (reference sequence). This CDR3 has 14 residues. V was clipped by 8 bases and J by 6 bases; unmatched bases: 10. The CDR3 DNA is TGTGCCAGTCAGCCGGGACAGCGGAGCAATGAGCAGTTCTTC. This encodes CASQPGQRSNEQFF.

On this clone itself: The sample holds other DNA sequences that translate to the same CDR3. The chain joins TRBV2 to TRBJ1-4; D uncertain. Germline CDR1 is SNHLY and CDR2 is FYNNEI. V lost 4 bases and J 6 bases, leaving 15 bases between the germline ends. The CDR3 has 15 residues. The CDR3 coding sequence is TGTGCCAGCAGTGTGCCGACGGGGATGGATGAAAAACTGTTTTTT. It yields the protein CASSVPTGMDEKLFF.